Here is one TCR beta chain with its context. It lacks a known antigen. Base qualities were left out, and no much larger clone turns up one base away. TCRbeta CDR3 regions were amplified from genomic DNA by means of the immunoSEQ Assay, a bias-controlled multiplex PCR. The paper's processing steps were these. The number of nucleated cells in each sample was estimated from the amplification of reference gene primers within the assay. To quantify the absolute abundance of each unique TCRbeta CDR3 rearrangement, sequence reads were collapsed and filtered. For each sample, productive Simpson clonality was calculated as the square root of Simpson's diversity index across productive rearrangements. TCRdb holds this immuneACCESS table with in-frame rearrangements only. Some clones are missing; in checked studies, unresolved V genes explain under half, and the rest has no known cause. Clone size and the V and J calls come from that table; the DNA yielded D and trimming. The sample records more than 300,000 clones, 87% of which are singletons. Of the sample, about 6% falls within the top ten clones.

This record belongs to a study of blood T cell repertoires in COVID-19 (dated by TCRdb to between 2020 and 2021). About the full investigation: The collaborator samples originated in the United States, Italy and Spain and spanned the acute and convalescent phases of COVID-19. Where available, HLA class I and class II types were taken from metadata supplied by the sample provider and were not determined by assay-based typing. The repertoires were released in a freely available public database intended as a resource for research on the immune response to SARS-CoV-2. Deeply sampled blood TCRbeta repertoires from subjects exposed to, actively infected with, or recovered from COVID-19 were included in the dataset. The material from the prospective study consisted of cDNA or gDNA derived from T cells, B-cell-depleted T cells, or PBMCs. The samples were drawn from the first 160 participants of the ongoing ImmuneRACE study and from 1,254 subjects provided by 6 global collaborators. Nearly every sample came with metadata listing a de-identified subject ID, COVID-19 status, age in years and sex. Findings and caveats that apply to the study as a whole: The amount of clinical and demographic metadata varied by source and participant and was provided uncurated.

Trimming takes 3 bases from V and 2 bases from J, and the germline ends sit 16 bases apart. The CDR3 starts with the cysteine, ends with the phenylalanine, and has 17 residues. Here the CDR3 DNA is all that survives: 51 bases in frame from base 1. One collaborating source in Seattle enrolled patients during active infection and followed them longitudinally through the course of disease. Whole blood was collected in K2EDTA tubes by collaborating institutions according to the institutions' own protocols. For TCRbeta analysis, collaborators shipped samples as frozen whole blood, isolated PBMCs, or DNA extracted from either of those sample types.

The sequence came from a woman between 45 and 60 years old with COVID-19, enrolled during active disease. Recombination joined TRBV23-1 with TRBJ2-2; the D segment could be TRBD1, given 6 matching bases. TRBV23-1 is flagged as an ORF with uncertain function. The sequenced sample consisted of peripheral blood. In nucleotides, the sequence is TGCGCCAGCAGTCACCCCGTTGGGGGACATAACACCGGGGAGCTGTTTTTT. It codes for CASSHPVGGHNTGELFF.